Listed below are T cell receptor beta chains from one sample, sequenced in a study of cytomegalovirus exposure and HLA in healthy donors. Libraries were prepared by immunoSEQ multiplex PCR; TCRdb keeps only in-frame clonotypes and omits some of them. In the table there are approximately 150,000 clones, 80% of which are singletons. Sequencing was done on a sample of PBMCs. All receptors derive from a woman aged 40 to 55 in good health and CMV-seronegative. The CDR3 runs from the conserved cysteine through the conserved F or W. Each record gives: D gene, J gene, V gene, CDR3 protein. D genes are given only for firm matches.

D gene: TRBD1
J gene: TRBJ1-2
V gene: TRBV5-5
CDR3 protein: CASSLLDRGPGYTF

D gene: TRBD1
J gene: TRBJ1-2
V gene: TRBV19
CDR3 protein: CASRDRLYGYTF

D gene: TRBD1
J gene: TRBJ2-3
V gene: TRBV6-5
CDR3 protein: CASSLGQGKTDTQYF

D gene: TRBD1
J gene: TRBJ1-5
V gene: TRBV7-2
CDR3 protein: CASSLVLTGGAGQPQHF

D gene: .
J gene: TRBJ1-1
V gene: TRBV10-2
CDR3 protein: CASSVGLKAGMNTEAFF

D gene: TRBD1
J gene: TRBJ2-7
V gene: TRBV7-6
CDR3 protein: CASSPIPPGQFSYEQYF

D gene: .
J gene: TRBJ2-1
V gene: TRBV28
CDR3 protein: CASSRAGAGSYNEQFF

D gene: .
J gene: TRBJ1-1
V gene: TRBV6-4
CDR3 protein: CASSEERNTEAFF

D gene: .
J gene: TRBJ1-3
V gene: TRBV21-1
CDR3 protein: CATSAGNNPGNTIYF

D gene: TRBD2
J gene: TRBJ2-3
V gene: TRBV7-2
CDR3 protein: CASSLGGGGADTQYF

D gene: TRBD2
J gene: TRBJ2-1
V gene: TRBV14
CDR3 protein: CASSQPGLVQFF

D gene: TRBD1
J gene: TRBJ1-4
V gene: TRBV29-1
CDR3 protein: CSAVAGGEKLFF

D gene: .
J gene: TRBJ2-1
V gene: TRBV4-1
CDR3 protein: CASSQGWHSYNEQFF

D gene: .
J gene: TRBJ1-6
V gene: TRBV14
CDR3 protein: CASSQRLPINSPLHF

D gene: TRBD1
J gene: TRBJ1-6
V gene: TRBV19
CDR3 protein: CASSQRTGGNSPLHF

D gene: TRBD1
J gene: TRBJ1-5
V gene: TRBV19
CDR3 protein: CASSATGGQQPQHF

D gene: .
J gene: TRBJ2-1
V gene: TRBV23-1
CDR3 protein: CASSQSLRIDEQFF

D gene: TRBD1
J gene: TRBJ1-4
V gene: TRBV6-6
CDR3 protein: CASRGDRNEKLFF

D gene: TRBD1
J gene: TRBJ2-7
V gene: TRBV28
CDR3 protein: CASSLVNPGQGFYEQYF

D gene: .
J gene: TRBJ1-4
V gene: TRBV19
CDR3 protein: CASSPAGVGEKLFF

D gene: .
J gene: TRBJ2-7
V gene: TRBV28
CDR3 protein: CASSLFGTNYEQYF

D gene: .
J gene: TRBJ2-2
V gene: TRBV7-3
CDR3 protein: CASSLTAGQITGELFF

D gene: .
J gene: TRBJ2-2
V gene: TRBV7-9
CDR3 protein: CASSQRGTEFGGELFF

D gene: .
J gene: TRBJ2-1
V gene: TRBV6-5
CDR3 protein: CASSRSGGSYNEQFF

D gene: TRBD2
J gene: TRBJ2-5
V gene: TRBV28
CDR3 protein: CASSLASGSGYQETQYF

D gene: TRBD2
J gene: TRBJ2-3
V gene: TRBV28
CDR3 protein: CASSLASGRLSTQYF

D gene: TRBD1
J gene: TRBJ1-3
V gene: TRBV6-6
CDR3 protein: CASSPGQGATGNTIYF

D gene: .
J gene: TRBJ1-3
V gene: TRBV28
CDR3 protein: CASSLQNSGNTIYF

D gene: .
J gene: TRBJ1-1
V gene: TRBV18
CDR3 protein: CASSSDRNTEAFF

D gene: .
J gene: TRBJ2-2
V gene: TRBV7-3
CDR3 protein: CASSLTPVNFRVGDGELFF

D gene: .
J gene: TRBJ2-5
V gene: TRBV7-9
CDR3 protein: CASSPRGVLETQYF

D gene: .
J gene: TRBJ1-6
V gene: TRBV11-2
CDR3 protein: CASSFSAQEGNSPLHF

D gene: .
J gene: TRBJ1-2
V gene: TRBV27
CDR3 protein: CASSLSHRDPYGYTF

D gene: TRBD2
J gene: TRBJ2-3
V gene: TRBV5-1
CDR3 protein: CASSVGTITDTQYF